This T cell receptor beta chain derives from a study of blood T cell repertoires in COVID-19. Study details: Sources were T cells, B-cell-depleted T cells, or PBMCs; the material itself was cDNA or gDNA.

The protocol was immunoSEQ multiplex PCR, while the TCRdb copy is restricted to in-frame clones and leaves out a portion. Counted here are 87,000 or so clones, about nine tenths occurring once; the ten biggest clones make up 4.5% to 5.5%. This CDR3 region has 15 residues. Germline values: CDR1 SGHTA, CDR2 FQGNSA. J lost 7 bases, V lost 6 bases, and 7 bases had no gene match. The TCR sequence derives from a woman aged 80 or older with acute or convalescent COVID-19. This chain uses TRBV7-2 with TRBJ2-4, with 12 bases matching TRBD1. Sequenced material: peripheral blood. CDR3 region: CASRGGTGGGNIQYF. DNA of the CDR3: TGTGCCAGCAGGGGCGGGACAGGGGGCGGGAACATTCAGTACTTC.